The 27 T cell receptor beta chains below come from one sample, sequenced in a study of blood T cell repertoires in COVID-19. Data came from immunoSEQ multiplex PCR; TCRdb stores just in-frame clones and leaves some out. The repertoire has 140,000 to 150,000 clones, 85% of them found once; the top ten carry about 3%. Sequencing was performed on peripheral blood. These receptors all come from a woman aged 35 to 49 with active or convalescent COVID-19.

CDR3 sequence reads: CASSLQGYGTDTQYF. The CDR3 bases are TGCGCCAGCAGCTTACAGGGGTATGGCACAGATACGCAGTATTTT. The chain recombines TRBV5-1 with TRBJ2-3; 7 bases are shared with TRBD1. The CDR3 consists of 15 residues. The germline CDR1 and CDR2 sequences are SGHRS and YFSETQ. V lost 2 bases and J lost 1; bases outside the gene matches: 4.

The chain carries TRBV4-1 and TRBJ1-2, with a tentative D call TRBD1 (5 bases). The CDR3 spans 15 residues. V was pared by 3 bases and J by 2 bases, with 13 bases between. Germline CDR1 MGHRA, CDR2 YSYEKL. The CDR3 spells CASSQVRVRNYGYTF. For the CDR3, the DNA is TGCGCCAGCAGCCAGGTCAGGGTCCGGAACTATGGCTACACCTTC.

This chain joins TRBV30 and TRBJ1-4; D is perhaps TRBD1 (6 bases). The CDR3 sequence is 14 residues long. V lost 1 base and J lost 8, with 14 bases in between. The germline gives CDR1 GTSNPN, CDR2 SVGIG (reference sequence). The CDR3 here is CAWSEQGVGEKLFF. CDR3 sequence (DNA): TGTGCCTGGAGTGAACAGGGCGTTGGAGAAAAACTGTTTTTT.

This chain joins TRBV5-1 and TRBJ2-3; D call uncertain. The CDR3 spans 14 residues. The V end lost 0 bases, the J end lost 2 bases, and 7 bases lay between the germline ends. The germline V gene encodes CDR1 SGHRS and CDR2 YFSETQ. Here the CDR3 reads CASSLGQYTDTQYF. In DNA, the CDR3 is TGCGCCAGCAGCTTGGGGCAGTACACAGATACGCAGTATTTT.

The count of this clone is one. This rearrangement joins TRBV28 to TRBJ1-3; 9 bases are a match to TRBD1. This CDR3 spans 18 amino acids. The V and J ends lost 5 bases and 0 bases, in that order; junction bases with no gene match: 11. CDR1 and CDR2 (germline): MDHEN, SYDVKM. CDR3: CASSRDRGLLYSGNTIYF. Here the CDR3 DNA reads TGTGCCAGCAGTCGAGACAGGGGGTTACTATACTCTGGAAACACCATATATTTT.

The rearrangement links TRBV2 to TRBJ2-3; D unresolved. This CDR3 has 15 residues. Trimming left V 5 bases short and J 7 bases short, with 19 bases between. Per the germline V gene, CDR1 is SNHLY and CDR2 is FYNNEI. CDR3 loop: CASSPRSPSVNTQYF. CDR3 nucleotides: TGTGCCAGCAGTCCGAGGAGCCCGTCGGTAAATACGCAGTATTTT.

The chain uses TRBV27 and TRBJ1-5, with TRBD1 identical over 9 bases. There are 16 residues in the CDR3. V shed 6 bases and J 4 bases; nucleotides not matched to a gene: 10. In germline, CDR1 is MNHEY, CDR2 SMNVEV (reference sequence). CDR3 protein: CASRLDGQGINQPQHF. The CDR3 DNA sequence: TGTGCCAGCAGACTAGATGGACAGGGGATTAATCAGCCCCAGCATTTT.

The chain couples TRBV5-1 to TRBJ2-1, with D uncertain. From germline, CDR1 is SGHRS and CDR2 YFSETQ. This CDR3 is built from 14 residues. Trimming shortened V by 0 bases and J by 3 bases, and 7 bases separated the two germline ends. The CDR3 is CASSLAADYNEQFF. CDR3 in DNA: TGCGCCAGCAGCTTGGCCGCAGACTACAATGAGCAGTTCTTC. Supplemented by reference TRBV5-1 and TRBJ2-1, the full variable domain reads KAGVTQTPRYLIKTRGQQVTLSCSPISGHRSVSWYQQTPGQGLQFLFEYFSETQRNKGNFPGRFSGRQFSNSRSEMNVSTLELGDSALYLCASSLAADYNEQFFGPGTRLTVL.

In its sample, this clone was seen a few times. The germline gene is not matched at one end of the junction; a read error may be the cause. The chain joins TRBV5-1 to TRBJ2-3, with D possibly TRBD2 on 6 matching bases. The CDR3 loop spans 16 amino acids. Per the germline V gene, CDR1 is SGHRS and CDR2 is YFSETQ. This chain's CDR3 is CASNLGGTHGADTQYF. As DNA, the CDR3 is TGCGCCAGCAACTTGGGCGGGACGCACGGGGCAGATACGCAGTATTTT.

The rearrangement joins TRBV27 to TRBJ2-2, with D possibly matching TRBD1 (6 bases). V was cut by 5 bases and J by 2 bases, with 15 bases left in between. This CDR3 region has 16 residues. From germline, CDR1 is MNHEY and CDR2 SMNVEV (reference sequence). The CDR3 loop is CASSPNPGHNTGELFF. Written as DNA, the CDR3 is TGTGCCAGCAGTCCCAACCCGGGACATAACACCGGGGAGCTGTTTTTT.

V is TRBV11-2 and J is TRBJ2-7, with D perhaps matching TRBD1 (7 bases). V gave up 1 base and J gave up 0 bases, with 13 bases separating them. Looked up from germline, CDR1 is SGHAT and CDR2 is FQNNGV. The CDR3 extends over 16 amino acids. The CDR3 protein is CASSLVGGTASYEQYF. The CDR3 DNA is TGTGCCAGCAGCTTAGTAGGGGGGACAGCCTCCTACGAGCAGTACTTC.

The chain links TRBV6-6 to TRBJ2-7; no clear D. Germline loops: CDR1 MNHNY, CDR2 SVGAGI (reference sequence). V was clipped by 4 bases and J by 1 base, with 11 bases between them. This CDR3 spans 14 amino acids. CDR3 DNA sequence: TGTGCCAGCAGTTTCGGAGCGAGGTCCTACGAGCAGTACTTC. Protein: CASSFGARSYEQYF.

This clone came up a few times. The CDR3 DNA reads as TGTGCCTGGAGTGTACGCCTAGCGGGGGGGACCTACAATGAGCAGTTCTTC. Its translation is CAWSVRLAGGTYNEQFF. The chain couples TRBV30 to TRBJ2-1, with 12 bases matching TRBD2. The CDR3 spans 17 residues. CDR1 is GTSNPN and CDR2 is SVGIG in the germline V gene (reference sequence). With 0 bases clipped from V and 2 bases from J, the junction kept 5 bases outside the gene matches.

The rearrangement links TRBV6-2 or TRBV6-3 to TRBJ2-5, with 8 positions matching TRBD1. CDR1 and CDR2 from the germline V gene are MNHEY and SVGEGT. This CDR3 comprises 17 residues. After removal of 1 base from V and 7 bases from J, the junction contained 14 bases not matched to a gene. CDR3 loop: CASSYYQDRASSGTQYF. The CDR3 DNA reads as TGTGCCAGCAGTTACTATCAGGACAGGGCATCGTCGGGGACCCAGTACTTC.

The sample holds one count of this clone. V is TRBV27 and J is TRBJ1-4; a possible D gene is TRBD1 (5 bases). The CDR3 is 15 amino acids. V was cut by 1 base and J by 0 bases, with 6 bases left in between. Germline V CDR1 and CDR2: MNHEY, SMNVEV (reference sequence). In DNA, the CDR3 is TGTGCCAGCAGTTTATGGGGCCCAACTAATGAAAAACTGTTTTTT. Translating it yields CASSLWGPTNEKLFF.

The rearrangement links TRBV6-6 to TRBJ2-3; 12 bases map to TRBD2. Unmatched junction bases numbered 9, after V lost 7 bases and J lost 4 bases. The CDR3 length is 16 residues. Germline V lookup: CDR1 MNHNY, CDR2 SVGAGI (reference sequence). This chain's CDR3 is CASTQLAGGPADTQYF. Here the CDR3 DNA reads TGTGCCAGCACCCAGCTAGCGGGGGGGCCCGCAGATACGCAGTATTTT.

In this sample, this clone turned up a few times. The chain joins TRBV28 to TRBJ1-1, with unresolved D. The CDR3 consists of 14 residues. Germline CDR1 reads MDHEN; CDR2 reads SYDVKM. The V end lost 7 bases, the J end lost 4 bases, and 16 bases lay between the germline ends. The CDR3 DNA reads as TGTGCCAGCACCGTTCCGGGGTTGGGCACTGAAGCTTTCTTT. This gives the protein CASTVPGLGTEAFF.

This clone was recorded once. CDR3 bases: TGTGCCAGCAGCCCATTGTGGACTAGCGGGAGTACGAAGGAGCAGTACTTC. This translates into CASSPLWTSGSTKEQYF. This chain links TRBV5-6 with TRBJ2-7, with TRBD2 matching over 13 bases. J was trimmed by 7 bases and V by 4 bases; bases with no gene match: 14. CDR1 and CDR2 from the germline V gene are SGHDT and YYEEEE. This CDR3 is 17 amino acids long.

The CDR3 nucleotides are TGTGCCAGCAGTGACTCAGGGGGCCAGAACACTGAAGCTTTCTTT. Translating gives CASSDSGGQNTEAFF. The chain uses TRBV6-4 and TRBJ1-1, with 7 bases lining up with TRBD1. The CDR3 consists of 15 residues. The V gene's germline CDR1 is MRHNA and CDR2 SNTAGT. Unmatched junction bases numbered 2, after V lost 0 bases and J lost 1 base.

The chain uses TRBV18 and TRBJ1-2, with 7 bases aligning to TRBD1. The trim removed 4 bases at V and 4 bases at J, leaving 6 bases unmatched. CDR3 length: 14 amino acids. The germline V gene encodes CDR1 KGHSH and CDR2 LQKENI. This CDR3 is CASSLKQGSYGYTF. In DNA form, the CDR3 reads TGTGCCAGCTCACTCAAACAGGGGAGCTATGGCTACACCTTC.

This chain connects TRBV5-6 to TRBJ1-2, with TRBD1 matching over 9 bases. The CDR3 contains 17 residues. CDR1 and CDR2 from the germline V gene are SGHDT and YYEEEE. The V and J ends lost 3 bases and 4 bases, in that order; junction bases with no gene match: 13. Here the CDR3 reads CASSSLLQGAPGYGYTF. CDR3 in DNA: TGTGCCAGCAGCTCCCTCTTACAGGGGGCGCCGGGCTATGGCTACACCTTC.

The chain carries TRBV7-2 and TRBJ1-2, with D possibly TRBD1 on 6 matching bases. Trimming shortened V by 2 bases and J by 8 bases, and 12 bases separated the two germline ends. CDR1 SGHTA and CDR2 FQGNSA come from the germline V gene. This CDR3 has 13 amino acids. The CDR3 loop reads CASSLNRVGGYTF. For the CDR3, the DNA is TGTGCCAGCAGCTTAAACAGGGTAGGCGGCTACACCTTC.

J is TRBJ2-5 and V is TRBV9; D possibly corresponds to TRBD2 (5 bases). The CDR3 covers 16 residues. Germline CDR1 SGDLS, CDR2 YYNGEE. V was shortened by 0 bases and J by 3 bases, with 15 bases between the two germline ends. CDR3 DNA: TGTGCCAGCAGCGTAGGAGGGCTTCTGCCGGAAGAGACCCAGTACTTC. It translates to CASSVGGLLPEETQYF.

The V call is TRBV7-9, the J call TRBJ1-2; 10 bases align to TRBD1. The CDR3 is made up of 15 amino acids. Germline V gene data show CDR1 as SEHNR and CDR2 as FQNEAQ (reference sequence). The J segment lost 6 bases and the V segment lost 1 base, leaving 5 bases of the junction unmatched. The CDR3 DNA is TGTGCCAGCAGCTTAGAGTGGGACAGGGGCCATGGCTACACCTTC. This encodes CASSLEWDRGHGYTF.

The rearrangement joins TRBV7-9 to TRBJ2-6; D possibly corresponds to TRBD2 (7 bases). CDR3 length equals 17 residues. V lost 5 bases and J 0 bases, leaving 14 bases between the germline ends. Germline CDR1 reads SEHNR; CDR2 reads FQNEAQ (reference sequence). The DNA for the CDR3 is TGTGCCAGCAGCCCAGGGAGGGGGTACTCTGGGGCCAACGTCCTGACTTTC. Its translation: CASSPGRGYSGANVLTF.

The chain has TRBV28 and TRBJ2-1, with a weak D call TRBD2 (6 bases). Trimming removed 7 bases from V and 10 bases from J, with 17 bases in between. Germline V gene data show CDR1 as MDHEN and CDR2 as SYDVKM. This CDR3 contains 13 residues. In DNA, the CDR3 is TGTGCCAGCACCCTATGGAAGGAGGGGGAGCAGTTCTTC. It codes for CASTLWKEGEQFF.

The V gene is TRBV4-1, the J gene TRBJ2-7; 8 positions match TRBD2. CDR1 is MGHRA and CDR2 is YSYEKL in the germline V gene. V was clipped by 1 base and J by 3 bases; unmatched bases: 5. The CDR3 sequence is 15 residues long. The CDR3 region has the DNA TGCGCCAGCAGCCAAGCGCCGGGACTAGGCTACGAGCAGTACTTC. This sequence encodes CASSQAPGLGYEQYF.